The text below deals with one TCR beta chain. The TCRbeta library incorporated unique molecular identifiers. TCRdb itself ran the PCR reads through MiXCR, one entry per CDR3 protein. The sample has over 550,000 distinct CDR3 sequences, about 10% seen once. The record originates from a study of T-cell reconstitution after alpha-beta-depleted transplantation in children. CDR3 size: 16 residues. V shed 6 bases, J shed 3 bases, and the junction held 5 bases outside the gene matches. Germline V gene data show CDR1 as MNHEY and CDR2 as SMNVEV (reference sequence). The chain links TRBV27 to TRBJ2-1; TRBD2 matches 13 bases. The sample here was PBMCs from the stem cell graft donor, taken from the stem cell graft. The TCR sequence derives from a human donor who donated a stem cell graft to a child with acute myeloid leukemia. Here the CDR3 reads CASSRLAGGLYNEQFF. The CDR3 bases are TGTGCCAGCAGCCGACTAGCGGGAGGTCTCTACAATGAGCAGTTCTTC.